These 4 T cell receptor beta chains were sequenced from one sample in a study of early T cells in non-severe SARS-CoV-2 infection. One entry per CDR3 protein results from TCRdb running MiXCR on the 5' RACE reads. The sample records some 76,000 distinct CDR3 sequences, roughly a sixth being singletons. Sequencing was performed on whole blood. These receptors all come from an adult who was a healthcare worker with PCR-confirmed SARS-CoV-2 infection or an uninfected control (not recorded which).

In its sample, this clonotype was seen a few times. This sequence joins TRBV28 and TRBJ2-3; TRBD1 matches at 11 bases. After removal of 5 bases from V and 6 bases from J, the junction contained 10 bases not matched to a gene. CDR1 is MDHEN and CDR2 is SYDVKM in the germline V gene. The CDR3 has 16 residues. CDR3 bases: TGTGCCAGCAGTCCCACCGGACAGGGGGCGGGGGATACGCAGTATTTT. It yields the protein CASSPTGQGAGDTQYF.

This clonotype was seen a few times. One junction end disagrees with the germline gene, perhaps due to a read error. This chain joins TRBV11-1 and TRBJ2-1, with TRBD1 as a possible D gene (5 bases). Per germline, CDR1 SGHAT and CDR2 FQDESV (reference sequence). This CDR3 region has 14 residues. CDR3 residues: CASSLDQGYSEQFF. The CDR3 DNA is TGTGCCAGCAGCTTAGACCAGGGCTACAGTGAGCAGTTCTTC.

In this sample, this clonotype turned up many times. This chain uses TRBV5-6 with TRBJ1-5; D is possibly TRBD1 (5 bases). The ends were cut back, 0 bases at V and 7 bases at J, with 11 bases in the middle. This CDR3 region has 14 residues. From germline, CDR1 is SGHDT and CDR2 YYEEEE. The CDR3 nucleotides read TGTGCCAGCAGCTTGGCCTCTGGGGGGCAGCCCCAGCATTTT. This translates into CASSLASGGQPQHF.

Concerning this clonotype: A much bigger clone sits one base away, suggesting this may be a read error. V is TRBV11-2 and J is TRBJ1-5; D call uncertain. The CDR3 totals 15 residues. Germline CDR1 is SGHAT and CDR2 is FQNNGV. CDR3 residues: CANSWRTGSNQPQHF. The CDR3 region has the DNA TGTGCCAACAGCTGGAGGACGGGAAGCAATCAGCCCCAGCATTTT.